These 21 T cell receptor delta chains share one sample of origin, sequenced in a study of gamma-delta chains in newborns, infants, children. TCRdb re-called the reads with CATT. The table lists about 3,100 delta-chain clones, roughly 48% of them singletons. Sample: blood. These receptors came from a child who received the measles vaccine.

The chain has TRDV1 and TRDJ1; 11 bases are a match to TRDD3. The CDR3 consists of 23 residues. Losses at the gene ends were 0 bases for V and 0 bases for J; bases not matched to a gene: 21. Germline loops: CDR1 TSWWSYY, CDR2 QGS. In DNA form, the CDR3 reads TGTGCTCTTGGGGAACTACGCCTTCCTACCCTTTACTGGGGGATAAAGTACACCGATAAACTCATCTTT. This sequence encodes CALGELRLPTLYWGIKYTDKLIF.

This clone has just a few counts. V usage is TRDV2 and J usage is TRDJ3; 10 nucleotides match TRDD3. The CDR3 sequence is 18 residues long. CDR1 and CDR2 (germline): GEAIGNYY, EKD. V shed 0 bases, J shed 4 bases, and the junction held 5 bases outside the gene matches. DNA for the CDR3: TGTGCCTGTGACACCGTTGGGGGATACACGTGGGACACCCGACAGATGTTTTTC. It specifies CACDTVGGYTWDTRQMFF.

This clone rates as large. The V gene is TRDV3, the J gene TRDJ1; 12 bases line up with TRDD3. Germline-derived CDR1 and CDR2 are TVYSNPD and GDNSRS (reference sequence). CDR3 size: 17 residues. V was clipped by 3 bases and J by 0 bases; unmatched bases: 11. The CDR3 DNA sequence: TGTGCCTTGGCTACGGCTGGGGGATACGTCCACACCGATAAACTCATCTTT. This sequence encodes CALATAGGYVHTDKLIF.

CDR3 sequence (DNA): TGTGCCTTTTCATGTCAACTCTGGCCTTCCTACATCTCAAGTTTCCCTTGGGGGGCCGATAAACTCATCTTT. It translates to CAFSCQLWPSYISSFPWGADKLIF. The chain uses TRDV3 and TRDJ1; TRDD2 aligns across 9 bases. CDR3 length: 24 amino acids. Germline V gene lookup returns CDR1 TVYSNPD and CDR2 GDNSRS (reference sequence). V was pared by 2 bases and J by 3 bases, with 37 bases of the junction left unmatched.

About this clone itself: This may be a read error: a much more frequent sequence differs by one nucleotide. This chain uses TRDV2 with TRDJ1; a possible D gene is TRDD3 (6 bases). The CDR3 length is 14 residues. Germline assignment: CDR1 GEAIGNYY and CDR2 EKD. CDR3 nucleotides: TGTGCCTGTGACACCGTTGTACTGAGGGATAAGCTCATCTTT. Amino acid sequence: CACDTVVLRDKLIF.

Note on this clone: This may come from a read error, since a much larger clone is one base off. The sample has other DNA sequences that encode this CDR3 too. The chain couples TRDV2 to TRDJ1; 10 bases fit TRDD3. Looked up from germline, CDR1 is GEAIGNYY and CDR2 is EKD. This CDR3 is built from 14 residues. This CDR3 is CACDTGGYTDKLIF. CDR3 bases: TGTGCCTGCGACACTGGGGGATACACCGATAAACTCATCTTT.

The count of this clone is one. This same CDR3 is encoded by further DNA sequences in the sample. The chain recombines TRDV1 with TRDJ1; 13 bases line up with TRDD3. Germline-derived CDR1 and CDR2 are TSWWSYY and QGS. V shed 1 base and J 4 bases; nucleotides not matched to a gene: 24. This CDR3 has 23 residues. Here the CDR3 reads CALGERREYKSQYWGIRFDKLIF. The DNA for the CDR3 is TGTGCTCTTGGGGAACGTAGAGAATATAAAAGCCAGTACTGGGGGATACGCTTCGATAAACTCATCTTT.

This clone was seen more than once but under ten times. V is TRDV1 and J is TRDJ1, with 9 bases identical to TRDD3. This CDR3 contains 17 residues. V gave up 1 base and J gave up 8 bases; unmatched junction bases: 14. Germline V gene data show CDR1 as TSWWSYY and CDR2 as QGS. DNA of the CDR3: TGTGCTCTTGGGGAACAGTTCCCGAGGTGGGGGATAGAGAAACTCATCTTT. Translated: CALGEQFPRWGIEKLIF.

Comment on this clone: A much bigger clone sits one base away, suggesting this may be a read error. The identical CDR3 is also encoded by other nucleotide sequences in the sample. The J gene is TRDJ1, the V gene TRDV2; TRDD3 matches at 8 bases. CDR1 is GEAIGNYY and CDR2 is EKD in the germline V gene. There are 16 residues in the CDR3. In nucleotides, the CDR3 is TGTGCCTGTGACGCGTACTGGGGGCTTAACACCGATAAACTAATCTTT. This translates into CACDAYWGLNTDKLIF.

Details on this clone: This clone may be a read error of a much larger clone one base away. V usage is TRDV2 and J usage is TRDJ1; D possibly corresponds to TRDD3 (6 bases). The CDR3 consists of 18 residues. The germline CDR1 and CDR2 sequences are GEAIGNYY and EKD. Trimming removed 2 bases from V and 0 bases from J, with 21 bases in between. DNA of the CDR3: TGTGCCTGTGACAGCTTGGGGGGTACGCCAGATTACACCGATAAACTCATCTTT. It codes for CACDSLGGTPDYTDKLIF.

V gene TRDV3 combines with J gene TRDJ1; the match to TRDD3 covers 10 bases. J was trimmed by 0 bases and V by 5 bases; bases with no gene match: 15. The CDR3 totals 17 residues. Germline-derived CDR1 and CDR2 are TVYSNPD and GDNSRS (reference sequence). The CDR3 reads CAQRYWGIRGYTDKLIF. CDR3 DNA: TGTGCCCAGAGGTACTGGGGGATCCGAGGGTACACCGATAAACTCATCTTT.

Judged by abundance, this clone is medium-sized. V and J are TRDV1 and TRDJ1; D is possibly TRDD3 (6 bases). The germline V gene encodes CDR1 TSWWSYY and CDR2 QGS. Trimming left V 0 bases short and J 0 bases short, with 23 bases between. The CDR3 is 20 residues long. The CDR3 DNA reads TGTGCTCTTGGGGAACTTAAGAAGACAATGGGGGCCGAGTACACCGATAAACTCATCTTT. Translated: CALGELKKTMGAEYTDKLIF.

A remark on this clone: The identical CDR3 is also encoded by other nucleotide sequences in the sample. This sequence joins TRDV1 and TRDJ1; TRDD3 aligns across 8 bases. CDR3 length: 22 residues. Germline V CDR1 and CDR2: TSWWSYY, QGS. V dropped 2 bases and J dropped 0; count of bases not matched to a gene: 23. In DNA, the CDR3 is TGTGCTCTTGGGGAAGCCCCGTCCATCACCTTACTACTGGGGGCCAACACCGATAAACTCATCTTT. Its protein product is CALGEAPSITLLLGANTDKLIF.

This clone rates as medium-sized. The chain has TRDV3 and TRDJ2, with D possibly TRDD3 on 6 matching bases. Germline loops: CDR1 TVYSNPD, CDR2 GDNSRS (reference sequence). There are 21 residues in the CDR3. The V gene lost 2 bases and the J gene lost 1 base, with 32 bases spanning the gap. CDR3 in DNA: TGTGCCTTTGGGGGTCCCAATATATGGAATTGGGGGCCCTTTTTGACAGCACAACTCTTCTTT. Residues: CAFGGPNIWNWGPFLTAQLFF.

By frequency in the sample, this clone is medium-sized. This chain uses TRDV1 with TRDJ1, with 10 bases that match TRDD3. V gave up 0 bases and J gave up 0 bases; unmatched junction bases: 25. CDR1 TSWWSYY and CDR2 QGS come from the germline V gene. CDR3 size: 24 residues. CDR3 nucleotides: TGTGCTCTTGGGGAACTTTCCCCGGAGCCTAGCTGGGGGATAGCCCCGCAATACACCGATAAACTCATCTTT. It specifies CALGELSPEPSWGIAPQYTDKLIF.

As regards this clone: This could be a read error, since a much larger clone is one nucleotide away. Within the sample, other DNA sequences also encode this same CDR3. The V gene is TRDV2, the J gene TRDJ2; 8 bases are shared with TRDD3. Germline values: CDR1 GEAIGNYY, CDR2 EKD. This CDR3 is 15 amino acids long. This CDR3 is CACDTLGDLTAQLFF. CDR3 nucleotide sequence: TGTGCTTGTGACACCCTGGGGGACCTGACAGCACAACTCTTCTTT.

The genes are TRAV29/DV5 and TRDJ1; TRDD3 agrees at 12 bases. Looked up from germline, CDR1 is NSMFDY and CDR2 is ISSIKDK. The CDR3 has 23 amino acids. V was pared by 1 base and J by 10 bases, with 35 bases of the junction left unmatched. CDR3 sequence reads: CAASPRRNPNWGIPLWQIDGLIF. CDR3 DNA: TGTGCAGCAAGCCCTCGCAGAAACCCAAACTGGGGGATACCTCTATGGCAAATCGATGGACTCATCTTT.

This clone appeared a single time. This may arise from a read error, as a much more abundant clone is one base away. Other DNA sequences within the sample encode an identical CDR3. The rearrangement links TRDV1 to TRDJ1; 10 bases line up with TRDD3. The germline gives CDR1 TSWWSYY, CDR2 QGS. The CDR3 loop spans 18 amino acids. The CDR3 nucleotides are TGTGCCCTTGGGGACCCCCGGGGGATACGCCAAAACACCGATAAACTCATCTTT. Amino acids: CALGDPRGIRQNTDKLIF.

The rearrangement joins TRDV2 to TRDJ1, with 9 bases aligning to TRDD3. V trimming: 0 bases; J trimming: 1 base; junction bases outside the gene matches: 14. The CDR3 contains 19 residues. The germline CDR1 and CDR2 sequences are GEAIGNYY and EKD. The CDR3 here is CACDTVDWGSGGVTDKLIF. The DNA for the CDR3 is TGTGCCTGTGACACCGTTGACTGGGGGAGCGGGGGGGTCACCGATAAACTCATCTTT.

By frequency in the sample, this clone is medium-sized. The rearrangement links TRAV29/DV5 to TRDJ1, with 9 bases that match TRDD3. CDR3 length equals 16 residues. The V segment lost 1 base and the J segment 7 bases; nucleotides outside the gene matches: 14. CDR1 NSMFDY and CDR2 ISSIKDK come from the germline V gene. This chain's CDR3 is CAASLHWGTSCPKLIF. The CDR3 region has the DNA TGTGCAGCAAGCCTCCACTGGGGGACCTCGTGTCCTAAACTCATCTTT. Together with reference TRAV29/DV5 and TRDJ1, the CDR3 gives the full variable domain: DQQVKQNSPSLSVQEGRISILNCDYTNSMFDYFLWYKKYPAEGPTFLISISSIKDKNEDGRFTVFLNKSAKHLSLHIVPSQPGDSAVYFCAASLHWGTSCPKLIFGKGTRVTVEP.

Of note for this clone: One base away lies a much larger clone, so this may be a sequencing read error. The CDR3: CASGLPRLHWGIRERPLIF. CDR3 nucleotide sequence: TGTGCCTCAGGCCTTCCTCGACTCCACTGGGGGATACGGGAAAGACCCCTGATCTTT. The rearrangement joins TRDV3 to TRDJ4, with 13 bases aligning to TRDD3. V dropped 4 bases and J dropped 2; count of bases not matched to a gene: 22. The CDR3 is made up of 19 amino acids. Germline V lookup: CDR1 TVYSNPD, CDR2 GDNSRS (reference sequence).